These T cell receptor beta chains were read from a single sample in a study of T cell repertoires in cytomegalovirus infection. The antigens of these receptors remain unknown. TCRdb passed the reads through MiXCR, listing each CDR3 protein once. The sample lists a few hundred thousand distinct CDR3 sequences; roughly 42% were seen once. Source: cultured PBMCs, taken from culture after CMV antigen stimulation. The receptors were gathered from a human donor in good health (CMV status not recorded). Some clones in this sample may be carry-over from other donors' samples. The CDR3 runs from the conserved cysteine through the conserved F or W. The order of the fields is V gene, clone size, CDR3 protein. Clone size is shown for a subset of rows, as once, few, many or a class of expanded clone.

TRBV5-3 | - | CASSLGQGESYNEQFF
TRBV7-8 | few | CASSLAGGTANYGYTF
TRBV5-4 | - | CASSRAGDNIQYF
TRBV14 | - | CASSPATGFTEAFF
TRBV6-1 | - | CASSESTGLTEAFF
TRBV12-3/TRBV12-4 | few | CASRLAGGYEQFF
TRBV7-9 | few | CASSPRDRDGDNQPQHF
TRBV6-6 | - | CASSSKSSSYEQYF
TRBV20-1 | - | CSASPSSTSGSPYEQYF
TRBV7-2 | - | CASSLRQGRSYNSPLHF
TRBV28 | few | CASSFLTGATNTEAFF
TRBV5-1 | - | CASSLGGQRQETQYF
TRBV5-6 | - | CASSHVSRSLYEQYF
TRBV27 | - | CASTRTDREGAEAFF
TRBV7-2 | - | CASSLWRGAKNIQYF
TRBV2 | - | CASSGRINQPQHF
TRBV7-9 | - | CASNRGTPTGELFF
TRBV7-8 | few | CASSLASGRSNEQFF
TRBV7-8 | - | CASSLKGQWSYNEQFF
TRBV4-1 | few | CASSHPLWRSSTDTQYF
TRBV20-1 | - | CSGLANNEQFF
TRBV7-8 | few | CASSPNSGTGSGANVLTF
TRBV4-1 | few | CASSRRWGSGSLYNEQFF
TRBV7-9 | - | CASSSGQKRNTIYF
TRBV4-1 | - | CASTVGLQGPSGANVLTF
TRBV20-1 | few | CSARVAGQGNSYNSPLHF
TRBV6-1 | - | CASNPFETQYF
TRBV7-9 | few | CASVDRDYGYTF